This T cell receptor (beta chain) was recorded in a study of blood T cell repertoires in COVID-19. In the study overall: Collection of acute and convalescent COVID-19 samples took place in the United States, Italy and Spain. Sample material is recorded as cDNA or gDNA derived from T cells, B-cell-depleted T cells, or PBMCs.

V was trimmed by 6 bases and J by 4 bases, leaving 16 bases between them. Per germline, CDR1 SNHLY and CDR2 FYNNEI. This CDR3 spans 14 amino acids. During active infection, Seattle patients enrolled and were then monitored through disease. Original processing methods: Amplified reference gene primers provided the basis for estimating nucleated cell counts. Method: immunoSEQ multiplex PCR; TCRdb's copy keeps in-frame clones and lacks some. Clone size and V and J calls were adopted from that table, with D and trimming inferred from the DNA. The sample yields approximately 200,000 clones, about 85% seen once.

The receptor's source is a person aged 65 to 79 with COVID-19, enrolled during active disease. The specimen sequenced was peripheral blood. The V call is TRBV2, the J call TRBJ2-7, with a tentative D call TRBD2 (5 bases). The CDR3 reads CASRMILGSYEQYF. CDR3 bases: TGTGCCAGCAGGATGATACTAGGATCTTACGAGCAGTACTTC. The whole variable domain, filled in from reference TRBV2 and TRBJ2-7, reads EPEVTQTPSHQVTQMGQEVILRCVPISNHLYFYWYRQILGQKVEFLVSFYNNEISEKSEIFDDQFSVERPDGSNFTLKIRSTKLEDSAMYFCASRMILGSYEQYFGPGTRLTVT.